This entry lists 3 T cell receptor beta chains sequenced from one sample in a study of blood T cell repertoires in COVID-19. Profiled with immunoSEQ multiplex PCR; TCRdb holds only in-frame clones, not every one. The sample carries around 100,000 clones, around 83% recorded once. The material sequenced was peripheral blood. Receptors were obtained from a woman older than 75 with active or convalescent COVID-19.

The J gene is TRBJ1-2, the V gene TRBV7-3; possible D gene TRBD1, 6 bases. The ends were cut back, 5 bases at V and 5 bases at J, with 18 bases in the middle. CDR3 length equals 15 residues. Germline assignment: CDR1 SGHTA and CDR2 FQGTGA. The CDR3 coding sequence is TGTGCCAGCAGCCCTGGCCCCGGACAGAGTTATGGCTACACCTTC. Translating gives CASSPGPGQSYGYTF.

V is TRBV5-1 and J is TRBJ2-1; weak D call: TRBD2 (5 bases). V was trimmed by 5 bases and J by 5 bases, leaving 17 bases between them. The CDR3 is made up of 15 amino acids. The V gene's germline CDR1 is SGHRS and CDR2 YFSETQ. CDR3: CASSPGMGYDNEQFF. DNA of the CDR3: TGCGCCAGCAGTCCGGGAATGGGTTATGACAATGAGCAGTTCTTC.

The V call is TRBV9, the J call TRBJ1-1; D gene unclear. Germline V gives CDR1 SGDLS, CDR2 YYNGEE. The CDR3 has 14 amino acids. The V end lost 0 bases, the J end lost 6 bases, and 12 bases lay between the germline ends. CDR3 loop: CASSVVLTGAEAFF. CDR3 bases: TGTGCCAGCAGCGTAGTTCTAACCGGGGCTGAAGCTTTCTTT.